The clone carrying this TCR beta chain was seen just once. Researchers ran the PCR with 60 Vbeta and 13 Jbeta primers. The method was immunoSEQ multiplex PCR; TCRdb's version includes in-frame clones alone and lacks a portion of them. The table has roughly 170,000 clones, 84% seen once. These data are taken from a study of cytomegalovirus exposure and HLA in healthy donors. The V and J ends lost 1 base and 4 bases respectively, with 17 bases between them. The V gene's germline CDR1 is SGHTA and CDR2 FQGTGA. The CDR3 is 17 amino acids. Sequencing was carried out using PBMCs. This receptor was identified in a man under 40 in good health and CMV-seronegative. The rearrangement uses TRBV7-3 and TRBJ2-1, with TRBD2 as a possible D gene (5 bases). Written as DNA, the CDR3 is TGTGCCAGCAGCTTAATTGGAGGAGTGGGCTCATACAATGAGCAGTTCTTC. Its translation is CASSLIGGVGSYNEQFF.